The 24 T cell receptor beta chains given below trace back to one sample, sequenced in a study of T-cell reconstitution after alpha-beta-depleted transplantation in children. Preparation of the TCRbeta library used unique molecular identifiers. One entry per CDR3 protein, called by TCRdb with MiXCR from the PCR reads. The sample includes some 87,000 distinct CDR3 sequences, roughly 16% of them seen just once. The sample was PBMCs, mostly from graft donor cells, taken 180 days after TCRalphabeta/CD19-depleted stem cell transplant. These receptors were obtained from a male patient aged 2-10 years who had a stem cell transplant for acute lymphoblastic leukemia, so the T cells may come from the graft donor.

This clonotype turned up a few times. V usage is TRBV4-1 and J usage is TRBJ2-2; no definite D call. Germline V gene data show CDR1 as MGHRA and CDR2 as YSYEKL. Trimming shortened V by 0 bases and J by 5 bases, and 10 bases separated the two germline ends. The CDR3 spans 15 residues. The CDR3 sequence: CASSQDSRFTGELFF. CDR3 DNA sequence: TGCGCCAGCAGCCAAGATTCTCGGTTTACCGGGGAGCTGTTTTTT.

There are a few counts of this clonotype. V and J are TRBV5-4 and TRBJ1-2; no clear D. The CDR3 totals 13 residues. Trimming stripped 0 bases from V and 6 bases from J, with 9 bases between. Germline CDR1 reads SGHNT; CDR2 reads YYREEE (reference sequence). The CDR3 sequence is CASSLAPSNGYTF. CDR3 sequence (DNA): TGTGCCAGCAGCTTGGCGCCCAGCAATGGCTACACCTTC.

This clonotype was seen a few times. V and J are TRBV21-1 and TRBJ2-3. TRBV21-1 is a recognized pseudogene. CDR3 size: 14 residues. The CDR3 DNA follows: TGTGCCAGCAGCAATTGTCCTAGCACAGATACGCAGTATTTT. This encodes CASSNCPSTDTQYF.

This clonotype was observed many times. J is TRBJ2-1 and V is TRBV14; D is unresolved. Germline values: CDR1 SGHDN, CDR2 FVKESK. The CDR3 sequence is 15 residues long. Trimming left V 4 bases short and J 4 bases short, with 14 bases between. Written as DNA, the CDR3 is TGTGCCAGCAGCCCCTGGGCACCTCCTTACAATGAGCAGTTCTTC. Translating it yields CASSPWAPPYNEQFF.

The chain couples TRBV24-1 to TRBJ2-7; 7 nucleotides align to TRBD2. The CDR3 spans 13 residues. The germline gives CDR1 KGHDR, CDR2 SFDVKD. The trim removed 7 bases at V and 3 bases at J, leaving 5 bases unmatched. The CDR3 is CATRAPGGYEQYF. Written as DNA, the CDR3 is TGTGCCACCAGAGCCCCGGGAGGCTACGAGCAGTACTTC.

The J gene is TRBJ1-1, the V gene TRBV29-1, with D unclear. The V end lost 7 bases, the J end lost 8 bases, and 17 bases lay between the germline ends. This CDR3 is 12 amino acids long. Per germline, CDR1 SQVTM and CDR2 ANQGSEA. CDR3 sequence (DNA): TGCAGCGGTAAGGGCCCAAGAGGGGAAGCTTTCTTT. Translated: CSGKGPRGEAFF.

The table lists this clonotype with a few counts. The gene calls are TRBV5-1 and TRBJ2-3; possibly TRBD2 for D (6 bases). The ends were cut back, 4 bases at V and 4 bases at J, with 19 bases in the middle. The CDR3 has 16 amino acids. The germline V gene encodes CDR1 SGHRS and CDR2 YFSETQ. The CDR3 reads CASSPTEGPGADTQYF. The CDR3 DNA reads TGCGCCAGCAGCCCTACTGAGGGGCCGGGGGCAGATACGCAGTATTTT.

This sequence joins TRBV20-1 and TRBJ2-2; D call uncertain. The germline CDR1 and CDR2 sequences are DFQATT and SNEGSKA (reference sequence). V lost 0 bases to trimming and J lost 5 bases, with 13 bases between them. The CDR3 has 15 residues. The CDR3 here is CSARDPGRETGELFF. The DNA for the CDR3 is TGCAGTGCTAGAGATCCAGGAAGAGAGACCGGGGAGCTGTTTTTT.

Only a few counts were recorded for this clonotype. The CDR3 region is CASSEGRALFAFF. Here the CDR3 DNA reads TGCGCCAGCAGCGAGGGTAGGGCGTTGTTTGCTTTCTTT. The V gene is TRBV5-1, the J gene TRBJ1-1; D call uncertain. Germline values: CDR1 SGHRS, CDR2 YFSETQ. The CDR3 covers 13 residues. V was trimmed by 4 bases and J by 11 bases, leaving 18 bases between them.

This clonotype was seen more than once but under ten times. This rearrangement joins TRBV10-3 to TRBJ2-7, with 9 bases that match TRBD1. Trimming removed 0 bases from V and 2 bases from J; junction bases left unmatched: 2. CDR3 length: 15 amino acids. CDR1 is ENHRY, CDR2 SYGVKD, per germline. DNA for the CDR3: TGTGCCATCAGTGAGTCAGGGACAGGGCCCTACGAGCAGTACTTC. Protein: CAISESGTGPYEQYF.

This clonotype was seen a handful of times. V usage is TRBV28 and J usage is TRBJ1-5; 9 nucleotides agree with TRBD1. V shed 7 bases and J 8 bases; nucleotides not matched to a gene: 6. This CDR3 is 13 amino acids long. Germline V gene sequence: CDR1 MDHEN, CDR2 SYDVKM. As DNA, the CDR3 is TGTGCCAGCACCCGACAGGGGGTAGAGCCCCAGCATTTT. Amino acid sequence: CASTRQGVEPQHF.

The genes are TRBV7-7 and TRBJ2-5; 9 nucleotides line up with TRBD2. CDR1 is SSHAT and CDR2 is FNYEAQ in the germline V gene (reference sequence). The ends lost 2 bases at V and 7 bases at J; junction bases unmatched: 8. The length of the CDR3 is 15 residues. The CDR3: CASSLLAGGDGTQYF. The DNA of the CDR3 is TGTGCCAGCAGCTTACTTGCGGGAGGGGATGGGACCCAGTACTTC. Combining the CDR3 with reference TRBV7-7 and TRBJ2-5 gives the whole variable domain GAGVSQSPRYKVTKRGQDVTLRCDPISSHATLYWYQQALGQGPEFLTYFNYEAQPDKSGLPSDRFSAERPEGSISTLTIQRTEQRDSAMYRCASSLLAGGDGTQYFGPGTRLLVL.

In this sample, this clonotype turned up a few times. CDR3 protein: CSANLLGRQDFDEQYF. In DNA form, the CDR3 reads TGCAGTGCTAATCTCCTGGGGAGACAGGATTTCGACGAGCAGTACTTC. The chain employs TRBV20-1 and TRBJ2-7; D is possibly TRBD1 (6 bases). The CDR3 loop spans 16 amino acids. Trimming pared 4 bases from V and 5 bases from J, leaving 24 bases between. Germline loops: CDR1 DFQATT, CDR2 SNEGSKA (reference sequence).

The rearrangement links TRBV5-1 to TRBJ2-7, with 7 bases fitting TRBD2. The V segment lost 3 bases and the J segment 2 bases; nucleotides outside the gene matches: 17. The CDR3 extends over 18 amino acids. Looked up from germline, CDR1 is SGHRS and CDR2 is YFSETQ. In DNA, the CDR3 is TGCGCCAGCAGCTCCAATCCGAAGGCCCCTAGCGGCACCTACGAGCAGTACTTC. It specifies CASSSNPKAPSGTYEQYF.

This clonotype was seen more than once but under ten times. The rearrangement links TRBV15 to TRBJ2-5; maybe TRBD2 (6 bases). The CDR3 runs 14 residues. The ends were cut back, 5 bases at V and 2 bases at J, with 12 bases in the middle. The germline gives CDR1 LNHNV, CDR2 YYDKDF (reference sequence). CDR3 sequence reads: CATSPEGRQETQYF. Written as DNA, the CDR3 is TGTGCCACCAGCCCTGAGGGGAGGCAAGAGACCCAGTACTTC.

This sequence joins TRBV5-1 and TRBJ1-6; D possibly corresponds to TRBD1 (5 bases). The germline gives CDR1 SGHRS, CDR2 YFSETQ. V gave up 3 bases and J gave up 8 bases, with 18 bases separating them. The CDR3 spans 16 residues. The CDR3 is CASSSGPGRRDSPLHF. The CDR3 nucleotides read TGCGCCAGCAGCTCGGGACCTGGGAGGAGAGATTCACCCCTCCACTTT.

The V and J genes are TRBV3-1 and TRBJ1-2; perhaps TRBD1 as D (6 bases). The length of the CDR3 is 15 residues. V lost 5 bases to trimming and J lost 4 bases, with 17 bases between them. Germline V gene sequence: CDR1 LGHDT, CDR2 YNNKEL (reference sequence). CDR3 sequence reads: CASSGRTASFYGYTF. The DNA of the CDR3 is TGTGCCAGCAGCGGCCGGACAGCCTCATTCTATGGCTACACCTTC.

The J gene is TRBJ1-5, the V gene TRBV7-2, with TRBD1 identical over 8 bases. The germline V gene has CDR1 SGHTA and CDR2 FQGNSA. After removal of 3 bases from V and 2 bases from J, the junction contained 6 bases not matched to a gene. The CDR3 covers 16 residues. The CDR3 region has the DNA TGTGCCAGCAGCTTCGCACCGGGACAGGGCAATCAGCCCCAGCATTTT. Protein product: CASSFAPGQGNQPQHF.

The chain has TRBV12-3 or TRBV12-4 and TRBJ2-5; 8 bases fit TRBD1. The length of the CDR3 is 12 residues. The ends lost 2 bases at V and 9 bases at J; junction bases unmatched: 2. As DNA, the CDR3 is TGTGCCAGCAGTTTACTGGGACAGGCCCAGTACTTC. It encodes CASSLLGQAQYF.

V gene TRBV29-1 combines with J gene TRBJ1-2, with no clear D. The CDR3 length is 13 residues. Germline V gene data show CDR1 as SQVTM and CDR2 as ANQGSEA. The V and J ends lost 3 bases and 4 bases respectively, with 12 bases between them. The CDR3 coding sequence is TGCAGCGTTGATAGCGGGGAGAGCTATGGCTACACCTTC. Its protein is CSVDSGESYGYTF.

At least ten counts were recorded for this clonotype. The J gene is TRBJ1-1, the V gene TRBV4-1; 7 bases align to TRBD1. Germline CDR1 and CDR2: MGHRA and YSYEKL. V lost 1 base, J lost 4 bases, and 6 bases stayed unmatched. This CDR3 is built from 15 residues. The CDR3 DNA reads as TGCGCCAGCAGCCAAGCCTCAACAGGGGTCACTGAAGCTTTCTTT. Translation gives CASSQASTGVTEAFF.

This clonotype was observed a few times. The chain has TRBV20-1 and TRBJ1-2; 8 bases match TRBD1. This CDR3 has 16 residues. The V gene's germline CDR1 is DFQATT and CDR2 SNEGSKA (reference sequence). Unmatched junction bases numbered 10, after V lost 4 bases and J lost 0 bases. The CDR3: CSAITGGNPSNYGYTF. The DNA for the CDR3 is TGCAGTGCTATTACAGGGGGAAATCCGTCTAACTATGGCTACACCTTC.

This clonotype appeared a few times. The V and J genes are TRBV5-1 and TRBJ1-4; 10 positions match TRBD1. The CDR3 is 20 amino acids. Germline-derived CDR1 and CDR2 are SGHRS and YFSETQ. With V trimmed by 3 bases and J by 0 bases, 14 bases remained unmatched. CDR3 nucleotide sequence: TGCGCCAGCAGCTCGAGAGCGACAGGGGGCATGTCAACAACTAATGAAAAACTGTTTTTT. This gives the protein CASSSRATGGMSTTNEKLFF.

The V and J genes are TRBV11-1 and TRBJ2-1, with 9 positions matching TRBD1. The CDR3 spans 15 residues. Trimming cost V 3 bases and J 3 bases; bases outside gene matches: 3. CDR1 SGHAT and CDR2 FQDESV come from the germline V gene (reference sequence). CDR3 protein: CASSFRTGDYNEQFF. DNA for the CDR3: TGTGCCAGCAGCTTTAGGACAGGGGACTACAATGAGCAGTTCTTC.